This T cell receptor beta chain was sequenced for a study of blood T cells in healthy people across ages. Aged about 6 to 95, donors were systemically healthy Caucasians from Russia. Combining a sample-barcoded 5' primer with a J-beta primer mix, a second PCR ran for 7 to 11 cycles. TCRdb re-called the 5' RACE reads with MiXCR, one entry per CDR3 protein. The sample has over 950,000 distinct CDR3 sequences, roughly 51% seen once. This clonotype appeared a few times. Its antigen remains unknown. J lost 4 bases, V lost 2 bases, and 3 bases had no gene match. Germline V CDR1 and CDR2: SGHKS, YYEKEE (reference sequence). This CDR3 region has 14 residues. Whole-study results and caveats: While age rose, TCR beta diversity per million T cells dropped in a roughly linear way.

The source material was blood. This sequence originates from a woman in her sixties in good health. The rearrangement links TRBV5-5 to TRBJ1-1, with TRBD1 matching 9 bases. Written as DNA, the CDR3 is TGTGCCAGCAGCTTATGGGACAGGGCCACTGAAGCTTTCTTT. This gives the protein CASSLWDRATEAFF.